This T cell receptor beta chain was documented in a study of Graves' ophthalmopathy and Graves' hyperthyroidism. This clonotype was counted many times. Investigators amplified TCR beta CDR3 regions from RNA transcripts. An initial RT-PCR round employing HTBI primers preceded a second-round multiplex PCR. MiXCR was run by TCRdb on the multiplex PCR reads, yielding one entry per CDR3 protein. This repertoire shows under 350,000 distinct CDR3 sequences, roughly 15% found once; its top ten account for over 9%. The trim removed 11 bases at V and 3 bases at J, leaving 3 bases unmatched. There are 11 residues in the CDR3. Germline V CDR1 and CDR2: MDHEN, SYDVKM.

The TCR was taken from an adult man with Graves' ophthalmopathy. J is TRBJ2-7 and V is TRBV28; TRBD1 matches at 8 bases. The material sequenced was peripheral blood. CDR3 bases: TGTGCCTTCGGACAGGGCTACGAGCAGTACTTC. It specifies CAFGQGYEQYF. Together with reference TRBV28 and TRBJ2-7, the CDR3 gives the full variable domain: DVKVTQSSRYLVKRTGEKVFLECVQDMDHENMFWYRQDPGLGLRLIYFSYDVKMKEKGDIPEGYSVSREKKERFSLILESASTNQTSMYLCAFGQGYEQYFGPGTRLTVT.